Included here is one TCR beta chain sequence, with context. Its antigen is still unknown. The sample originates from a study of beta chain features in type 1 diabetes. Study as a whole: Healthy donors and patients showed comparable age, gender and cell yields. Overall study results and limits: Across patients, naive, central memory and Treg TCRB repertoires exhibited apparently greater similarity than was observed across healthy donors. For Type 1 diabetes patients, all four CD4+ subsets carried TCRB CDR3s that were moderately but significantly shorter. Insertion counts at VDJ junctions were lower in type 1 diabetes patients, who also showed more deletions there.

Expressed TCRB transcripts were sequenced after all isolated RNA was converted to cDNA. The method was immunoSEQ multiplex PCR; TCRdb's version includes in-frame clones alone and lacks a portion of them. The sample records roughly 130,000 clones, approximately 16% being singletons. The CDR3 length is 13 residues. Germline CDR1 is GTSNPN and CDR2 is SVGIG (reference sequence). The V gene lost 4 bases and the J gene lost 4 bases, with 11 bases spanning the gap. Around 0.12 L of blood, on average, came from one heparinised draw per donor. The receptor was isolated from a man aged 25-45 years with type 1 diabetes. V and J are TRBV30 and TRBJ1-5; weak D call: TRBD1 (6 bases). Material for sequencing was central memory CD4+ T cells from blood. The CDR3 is CAWNGGPNQPQHF. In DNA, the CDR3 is TGTGCCTGGAATGGGGGCCCTAATCAGCCCCAGCATTTT.